Here is one T cell receptor (beta chain) with its context. Antigen unknown. This record comes from a study of cytomegalovirus exposure and HLA in healthy donors. Study results and limitations: The authors listed over 150 TCR beta chains as cytomegalovirus-associated.

Both 60 Vbeta primers and 13 Jbeta primers went into the PCR. Here immunoSEQ multiplex PCR was the method, and the copy in TCRdb shows in-frame clones only, minus some. The profile covers more than 85,000 clones, with around 75% appearing a single time and around 2.1% taken by the ten largest. The germline gives CDR1 MNHEY, CDR2 SVGAGI. There are 16 residues in the CDR3. V lost 0 bases and J lost 5; bases outside the gene matches: 6. V and J are TRBV6-5 and TRBJ2-3, with 9 positions matching TRBD2. This sequence originates from a man younger than 40 in good health and CMV-seronegative. The sequencing sample was made of PBMCs. This CDR3 reads CASSYSSGSHIDTQYF. The DNA for the CDR3 is TGTGCCAGCAGTTACTCTAGCGGGAGTCATATAGATACGCAGTATTTT.